This T cell receptor beta chain was sequenced during a study of technical replicates of blood from four donors. The assay was immunoSEQ multiplex PCR, and TCRdb's table has in-frame clones only and misses some. The table includes roughly 80,000 clones, approximately 94% detected once. Germline V gene sequence: CDR1 MGHRA, CDR2 YSYEKL. The CDR3 totals 15 residues. V lost 0 bases and J lost 6, with 13 bases in between. This chain connects TRBV4-1 to TRBJ2-3; weak D call: TRBD1 (6 bases). The sequenced material came from T cells isolated from PBMCs. The receptor was isolated from a human donor in good health. The CDR3 is CASSQEWARGDTQYF. The CDR3 DNA sequence: TGCGCCAGCAGCCAAGAATGGGCTAGGGGGGATACGCAGTATTTT.